A selection of T cell receptor beta chains follows, all from one sample in a study of molecular identifiers for immune sequencing clone quantification. TCRdb passed the PCR reads through MiXCR, listing each CDR3 protein once. The sample includes hundreds of thousands of distinct CDR3 sequences, 15% to 20% seen only once; the top ten take under 0.95%. Sequenced sample: naive CD8+ T cells from blood, with Jurkat cell RNA spiked in. These receptors were obtained from a human donor in good health. Some libraries in this study had Jurkat cell RNA spiked in. Both conserved end residues are part of each CDR3. The order of the fields is J gene, D gene, CDR3 length, clone size, V gene, CDR3 DNA, CDR3 protein. A D gene is named only where the DNA matches it firmly. Clone size, where shown, is once, few, many, or a class for clones that have expanded.

TRBJ2-1 | - | 13 | - | TRBV27 | TGTGCCAGCAGTTACCTAGCGATCAATGAGCAGTTCTTC | CASSYLAINEQFF
TRBJ2-3 | - | 15 | many | TRBV28 | TGTGCCAGCAGTTCCGCAGGGGCGGCTTCAGATACGCAGTATTTT | CASSSAGAASDTQYF
TRBJ1-3 | - | 16 | many | TRBV5-1 | TGCGCCAGCAGCTGGGACACCCGGAGCTCTGGAAACACCATATATTTT | CASSWDTRSSGNTIYF
TRBJ2-7 | - | 10 | many | TRBV6-2/TRBV6-3 | TGTGCCAGCAGGTCGCGCGAGCAGTACTTC | CASRSREQYF
TRBJ1-1 | TRBD1 | 17 | few | TRBV20-1 | TGCAGTGCTACCACCCAACAGGGGAATTGGGTGAACACTGAAGCTTTCTTT | CSATTQQGNWVNTEAFF
TRBJ2-1 | TRBD2 | 15 | - | TRBV19 | TGTGCCAGTAGTACACTAGCGTCCCTTTACAATGAGCAGTTCTTC | CASSTLASLYNEQFF
TRBJ2-5 | - | 13 | many | TRBV30 | TGTGCCTGGAGTGCATGGCTCCAAGAGACCCAGTACTTC | CAWSAWLQETQYF
TRBJ2-1 | TRBD2 | 16 | many | TRBV14 | TGTGCCAGCAGCCGTCCTAGCGGGAGGGCTTACAATGAGCAGTTCTTC | CASSRPSGRAYNEQFF
TRBJ2-1 | - | 15 | few | TRBV5-1 | TGCGCCAGCAGCTTAGAACAGGGCCCCTGGGATGAGCAGTTCTTC | CASSLEQGPWDEQFF
TRBJ2-7 | TRBD2 | 13 | - | TRBV12-3/TRBV12-4 | TGTGCCAGCAGTTTAGCGGGGAGGGGCGAGCAGTACTTC | CASSLAGRGEQYF
TRBJ2-2 | - | 13 | many | TRBV4-3 | TGCGCCAGCAGCCAGTATAGGGCCGGGGAGCTGTTTTTT | CASSQYRAGELFF
TRBJ2-5 | TRBD1 | 19 | - | TRBV2 | TGTGCCAGCAGTGAGCGGACAGGGAATGGGTCCCCGTACCAAGAGACCCAGTACTTC | CASSERTGNGSPYQETQYF
TRBJ2-7 | - | 14 | - | TRBV28 | TGTGCCAGCAGTTTCGACACAAATATCTACGAGCAGTACTTC | CASSFDTNIYEQYF
TRBJ2-3 | - | 14 | many | TRBV6-6 | TGTGCCAGCAGCCTAGCCTCTAGCACAGATACGCAGTATTTT | CASSLASSTDTQYF
TRBJ2-1 | - | 14 | few | TRBV7-3 | TGTGCCAGCAGCTCCTCCGCGGGGTACAATGAGCAGTTCTTC | CASSSSAGYNEQFF
TRBJ2-7 | TRBD1 | 15 | many | TRBV12-5 | TGTGCTAGTGGTTTGCCTGACAGGGGTTCCTACGAGCAGTACTTC | CASGLPDRGSYEQYF
TRBJ1-5 | - | 13 | many | TRBV27 | TGTGCCAGCGGACTTTATAGCAATCAGCCCCAGCATTTT | CASGLYSNQPQHF
TRBJ2-3 | - | 15 | many | TRBV29-1 | TGCAGCGTTGAAGAAAGGGGGACTAGCACAGATACGCAGTATTTT | CSVEERGTSTDTQYF
TRBJ2-3 | TRBD1 | 15 | few | TRBV19 | TGTGCCAGTAGTAAGACCGGGACAGGGGTAGATACGCAGTATTTT | CASSKTGTGVDTQYF
TRBJ2-2 | - | 16 | many | TRBV9 | TGTGCCAGCAGCGTAGGGTCTAGCGCCTACACCGGGGAGCTGTTTTTT | CASSVGSSAYTGELFF
TRBJ2-3 | - | 13 | many | TRBV11-2 | TGTGCCAGCAACCACCCCACCGGGGATACGCAGTATTTT | CASNHPTGDTQYF
TRBJ2-1 | TRBD2 | 18 | many | TRBV7-2 | TGTGCCAGCAGCTCGACTAGCGGGGGTGCCACGCTGGGCAATGAGCAGTTCTTC | CASSSTSGGATLGNEQFF
TRBJ2-3 | TRBD1 | 14 | many | TRBV30 | TGTGCCTGGACCGAGGGACAGGGGGCCGATACGCAGTATTTT | CAWTEGQGADTQYF
TRBJ2-7 | TRBD1 | 15 | many | TRBV19 | TGTGCCAGTAGTGTGTATCCGGGACAGGGTTACGAGCAGTACTTC | CASSVYPGQGYEQYF
TRBJ1-6 | - | 15 | few | TRBV4-2 | TGTGCCAGCAGCCAAGAAGGGACGCTTTCTGCACCCCTCCACTTT | CASSQEGTLSAPLHF
TRBJ1-2 | - | 12 | - | TRBV29-1 | TGCAGCGTTTCCGGGGGCCAGGACGCCTACACCTTC | CSVSGGQDAYTF
TRBJ2-7 | TRBD2 | 14 | many | TRBV20-1 | TGCAGTGCTAGGGGGACTAGCCCCACCTACGAGCAGTACTTC | CSARGTSPTYEQYF
TRBJ2-5 | - | 15 | many | TRBV24-1 | TGTGCCACCAGTGATAGGACACGTGCCCCCGAGACCCAGTACTTC | CATSDRTRAPETQYF
TRBJ1-6 | - | 15 | many | TRBV27 | TGTGCCAGCAGTTTATCGTCCTCCTATAATTCACCCCTCCACTTT | CASSLSSSYNSPLHF
TRBJ2-3 | TRBD2 | 19 | many | TRBV7-3 | TGTGCCAGCAGCCCCCGCCTCTTACCAATAGCGGGAGCTGGGGATACGCAGTATTTT | CASSPRLLPIAGAGDTQYF
TRBJ2-5 | - | 13 | - | TRBV7-2 | TGTGCCAGCAGCTTAGATAGTTCTGAGGCCCTGTACTTC | CASSLDSSEALYF
TRBJ2-6 | - | 17 | few | TRBV19 | TGTGCCAGTAGTATGGTTTCTTCCTTGTCTGGGGCCAACGTCCTGACTTTC | CASSMVSSLSGANVLTF
TRBJ2-3 | - | 15 | many | TRBV4-1 | TGCGCCAGCAGTTACAGTAGCGGAAACACAGATACGCAGTATTTT | CASSYSSGNTDTQYF
TRBJ1-1 | - | 13 | many | TRBV28 | TGTGCCAGCAGCTTAGAAGGTCTCACTGAAGCTTTCTTT | CASSLEGLTEAFF
TRBJ2-7 | TRBD2 | 15 | many | TRBV4-1 | TGCGCCAGCAGCCAAGCTCTGGGGCGGGAGTACGAGCAGTACTTC | CASSQALGREYEQYF
TRBJ2-5 | TRBD1 | 14 | - | TRBV28 | TGTGCCAGCAGTGGGACAGGGGGTTGGGAGACCCAGTACTTC | CASSGTGGWETQYF
TRBJ2-3 | - | 16 | - | TRBV6-6 | TGTGCCTGCAGTTACTTGATCACCACTAGCACAGATACGCAGTATTTT | CACSYLITTSTDTQYF
TRBJ2-7 | TRBD2 | 15 | few | TRBV4-3 | TGCGCCAGCAGCCAAGATGCGGGAGGACCCTACGAGCAGTACTTC | CASSQDAGGPYEQYF
TRBJ2-2 | TRBD1 | 16 | many | TRBV24-1 | TGTGCCACCAGTGATTCGACAGGGACGAACACCGGGGAGCTGTTTTTT | CATSDSTGTNTGELFF
TRBJ2-3 | - | 16 | many | TRBV5-1 | TGCGCCAGCAGCTCGAAGGGCAGGGGGAGGACAGATACGCAGTATTTT | CASSSKGRGRTDTQYF
TRBJ1-1 | - | 15 | many | TRBV7-9 | TGTGCCAGCAGCTTAGCGCTTGTTGGACCTCCTGGGGCTTTCTTT | CASSLALVGPPGAFF
TRBJ1-1 | - | 13 | many | TRBV18 | TGTGCCAGCTCCCGACCATGGGGCACTGAAGCTTTCTTT | CASSRPWGTEAFF
TRBJ1-5 | - | 19 | - | TRBV5-1 | TGCGCCAGCAGCTTGGCCCGGACGGCAGAGGTGTATAGCAATCAGTCCCAGCATTTT | CASSLARTAEVYSNQSQHF
TRBJ1-1 | TRBD1 | 14 | - | TRBV30 | TGTGCCTGGAGTGTTCAGGGGGGCGGCACTGAAGCTTTCTTT | CAWSVQGGGTEAFF
TRBJ2-3 | - | 16 | - | TRBV11-2 | TGTGCCAGCAGCCCCGGTAGGGTGGTCTTCACAGATACGCAGTATTTT | CASSPGRVVFTDTQYF
TRBJ2-7 | TRBD2 | 16 | few | TRBV6-6 | TGTGCCAGCAGTTACCAGACTAGCGGGAGCTCCTACGAGCAGTACTTC | CASSYQTSGSSYEQYF
TRBJ2-7 | TRBD1 | 15 | many | TRBV30 | TGTGCCTGGGACCCCTGGAGGACAGGGAGGAACGAGCAGTACTTC | CAWDPWRTGRNEQYF
TRBJ2-1 | - | 13 | many | TRBV7-6 | TGTGCCAGCAGCTTAGAGGCGGTCAATGAGCAGTTCTTC | CASSLEAVNEQFF
TRBJ1-5 | - | 12 | few | TRBV28 | TGTGCCACCTTGCCTGGCAATCAGCCCCAGCATTTT | CATLPGNQPQHF
TRBJ2-7 | - | 11 | many | TRBV5-1 | TGCGCCAGCGGGGACACCTACGAGCAGTACTTC | CASGDTYEQYF
TRBJ2-5 | - | 10 | few | TRBV30 | TGTGCCTGGCCTCAAGAGACCCAGTACTTC | CAWPQETQYF
TRBJ1-3 | - | 16 | - | TRBV7-9 | TGTGCCAGCAGCTTCATAACTCCGAGCTCTGGAAACACCATATATTTT | CASSFITPSSGNTIYF
TRBJ2-3 | - | 14 | - | TRBV27 | TGTGCCAGCAGTCAAATCCAACCCACAGATGCGCAGTATTTT | CASSQIQPTDAQYF
TRBJ2-7 | TRBD2 | 14 | many | TRBV7-9 | TGTGCCAGCAGCCCCGGGACTACTTCCTACGAGCAGTACTTC | CASSPGTTSYEQYF
TRBJ2-7 | TRBD1 | 11 | many | TRBV12-3/TRBV12-4 | TGTGCCAGCAGTTTAGGGGACAGAAAGGGCTTC | CASSLGDRKGF
TRBJ1-6 | - | 17 | many | TRBV4-3 | TGCGCCAGCAGCCAAGATAGGGACTACTCCTATAATTCACCCCTCCACTTT | CASSQDRDYSYNSPLHF
TRBJ2-7 | - | 13 | many | TRBV5-1 | TGCGCCAGCAGCTCCGGGACCCTCTACGAGCAGTACTTC | CASSSGTLYEQYF
TRBJ2-2 | - | 18 | - | TRBV12-3/TRBV12-4 | TGTGCCAGCAGTTGGGATAAGTCGGGACAAGTACTCTCCGGGGAGCTGTTTTTT | CASSWDKSGQVLSGELFF
TRBJ1-1 | - | 11 | many | TRBV29-1 | TGCAGCGTTGAAGACGTGGGGCAAGCTTTCTTT | CSVEDVGQAFF
TRBJ2-7 | TRBD1 | 13 | few | TRBV20-1 | TGCAGTGCTCGACAGGGGAGAGACTACGAGCAGTACTTC | CSARQGRDYEQYF